This TCR beta chain was captured in a study of T cell repertoires in cytomegalovirus infection. Study-level background: Used in the study were CMV epitopes, some recently identified and HLA-C-restricted, others well-studied and HLA-B-restricted. Public TCR beta signatures indicated both CMV infection and matching HLA type. The study's findings and limits: Predominance within the ex vivo response was attributable to HLA-C-restricted CMV-specific TCR beta clonotypes. Carriage of CMV together with the relevant HLA was identifiable through cumulative public TCR beta family frequency.

With respect to this clonotype: Its antigen is unidentified.

TCRdb re-called the reads with MiXCR, one entry per CDR3 protein. The profile shows around 770,000 distinct CDR3 sequences, about 27% of them singletons. The CDR3 is 12 amino acids. CDR1 and CDR2 from the germline V gene are SQVTM and ANQGSEA. Trimming took off 7 bases at V and 3 bases at J, with 12 bases between the two ends. The sample consisted of cultured CD8+ T cells from PBMCs, taken from culture after CMV antigen stimulation. The TCR originated in a human donor in good health (CMV status not recorded). Some clones in this sample may be carry-over from other donors' samples. V and J are TRBV29-1 and TRBJ1-1; tentatively, D is TRBD1 (5 bases). The CDR3 loop is CSASGRDTEAFF. CDR3 DNA sequence: TGCAGCGCGTCAGGGCGGGACACTGAAGCTTTCTTT.